Following are 28 T cell receptor beta chains from one sample sequenced in a study of cytomegalovirus exposure and HLA in healthy donors. TCRdb keeps only in-frame clones here, not all; method: immunoSEQ multiplex PCR. The sample has 110,000 or so clones; around 85% are singletons. The sequencing input was PBMCs. The receptor source for this set is a woman aged 18-30 years in good health and CMV-seronegative.

The chain links TRBV29-1 to TRBJ2-7; 9 bases match TRBD1. Germline-derived CDR1 and CDR2 are SQVTM and ANQGSEA. Trimming took 5 bases from V and 0 from J; bases not matched to a gene: 5. CDR3 length: 14 amino acids. CDR3 sequence reads: CSVSGTGSSYEQYF. Written as DNA, the CDR3 is TGCAGCGTTTCCGGGACAGGGAGCTCCTACGAGCAGTACTTC.

This clone appeared a single time. The rearrangement links TRBV9 to TRBJ2-3; perhaps TRBD1 as D (5 bases). Trimming cost V 2 bases and J 0 bases, with 13 bases left between them. Germline V gives CDR1 SGDLS, CDR2 YYNGEE. This CDR3 region has 16 residues. As DNA, the CDR3 is TGTGCCAGCAGCGTCGAGACAGCCCTAAGCACAGATACGCAGTATTTT. Its translation is CASSVETALSTDTQYF. Variable domain in full (rest from reference TRBV9 and TRBJ2-3): DSGVTQTPKHLITATGQRVTLRCSPRSGDLSVYWYQQSLDQGLQFLIQYYNGEERAKGNILERFSAQQFPDLHSELNLSSLELGDSALYFCASSVETALSTDTQYFGPGTRLTVL.

This rearrangement joins TRBV5-4 to TRBJ1-2; 7 nucleotides match TRBD1. The CDR3 length is 16 residues. The V segment lost 6 bases and the J segment 3 bases; nucleotides outside the gene matches: 14. Per the germline V gene, CDR1 is SGHNT and CDR2 is YYREEE (reference sequence). CDR3 residues: CASTVGSGTAYYGYTF. The CDR3 DNA reads TGTGCCAGCACCGTAGGTTCCGGGACAGCGTACTATGGCTACACCTTC. The full variable domain, its missing parts supplied by reference TRBV5-4 and TRBJ1-2, is ETGVTQSPTHLIKTRGQQVTLRCSSQSGHNTVSWYQQALGQGPQFIFQYYREEENGRGNFPPRFSGLQFPNYSSELNVNALELDDSALYLCASTVGSGTAYYGYTFGSGTRLTVV.

The chain is built from TRBV18 and TRBJ2-2, with 7 bases fitting TRBD1. CDR1 KGHSH and CDR2 LQKENI come from the germline V gene. The trim removed 3 bases at V and 6 bases at J, leaving 1 base unmatched. The CDR3 runs 13 residues. The CDR3 DNA follows: TGTGCCAGCTCACCCCAGGGGGCCGGGGAGCTGTTTTTT. Its translation is CASSPQGAGELFF.

The chain employs TRBV9 and TRBJ2-7; D is possibly TRBD1 (6 bases). The CDR3 runs to 14 residues. Germline V gives CDR1 SGDLS, CDR2 YYNGEE. Deletions cut 5 bases from V and 2 bases from J, with 14 bases between. CDR3 amino acids: CASSPTGHPYEQYF. The CDR3 DNA sequence: TGTGCCAGCAGTCCGACAGGCCATCCCTACGAGCAGTACTTC.

The chain recombines TRBV7-9 with TRBJ2-1, with TRBD2 matching over 10 bases. Per germline, CDR1 SEHNR and CDR2 FQNEAQ (reference sequence). With 8 bases clipped from V and 5 bases from J, the junction kept 3 bases outside the gene matches. The length of the CDR3 is 13 residues. The CDR3 DNA sequence: TGTGCCAGCCCAACTAGCGGGGACAATGAGCAGTTCTTC. It is translated as CASPTSGDNEQFF.

The chain uses TRBV5-4 and TRBJ2-5, with D perhaps matching TRBD1 (5 bases). The CDR3 consists of 11 residues. Germline V gene lookup returns CDR1 SGHNT and CDR2 YYREEE (reference sequence). V lost 7 bases to trimming and J lost 5 bases, with 9 bases between them. The CDR3, as DNA: TGTGCCAGCGGACAAGGGGAGACCCAGTACTTC. This codes for CASGQGETQYF.

The rearrangement joins TRBV4-1 to TRBJ2-5, with D possibly being TRBD2 (5 bases). The germline V gene encodes CDR1 MGHRA and CDR2 YSYEKL. V shed 3 bases and J shed 5 bases, with 13 bases lying between them. This CDR3 contains 14 residues. The CDR3 DNA reads as TGCGCCAGCAGCCAGACCGGGATTGGGGAGACCCAGTACTTC. This translates into CASSQTGIGETQYF.

V gene TRBV27 combines with J gene TRBJ2-2; D uncertain. This CDR3 region has 13 residues. Germline V gene data show CDR1 as MNHEY and CDR2 as SMNVEV (reference sequence). The CDR3 loop reads CASAGPNTGELFF. The DNA for the CDR3 is TGTGCTTCCGCAGGCCCGAACACCGGGGAGCTGTTTTTT.

The CDR3 loop reads CASSRLAGSSYNEQFF. CDR3 sequence (DNA): TGTGCCAGCAGTAGGCTAGCGGGGAGCTCCTACAATGAGCAGTTCTTC. V is TRBV27 and J is TRBJ2-1; 9 bases line up with TRBD2. The V and J ends lost 5 bases and 0 bases, in that order; junction bases with no gene match: 5. Germline CDR1 reads MNHEY; CDR2 reads SMNVEV (reference sequence). CDR3 length equals 16 residues.

As for this clone: Other DNA variants within this sample encode the same CDR3. The V call is TRBV28, the J call TRBJ2-1; D is possibly TRBD1 (5 bases). This CDR3 contains 13 residues. In germline, CDR1 is MDHEN, CDR2 SYDVKM. V lost 6 bases and J 4 bases, leaving 10 bases between the germline ends. The CDR3 region has the DNA TGTGCCAGCAGGGGCGACAGTTACAATGAGCAGTTCTTC. Protein product: CASRGDSYNEQFF.

J is TRBJ2-5 and V is TRBV29-1; 10 bases are shared with TRBD1. Germline CDR1 SQVTM, CDR2 ANQGSEA. CDR3 length equals 13 residues. The V segment lost 7 bases and the J segment 3 bases; nucleotides outside the gene matches: 5. CDR3 residues: CSASGQGKETQYF. The CDR3 DNA reads TGCAGCGCTTCGGGACAGGGGAAAGAGACCCAGTACTTC.

This chain connects TRBV6-1 to TRBJ1-2; 8 bases agree with TRBD1. Unmatched junction bases numbered 13, after V lost 1 base and J lost 6 bases. Germline loops: CDR1 MNHNS, CDR2 SASEGT. The CDR3 spans 17 residues. In nucleotides, the CDR3 is TGTGCCAGCAGTGAAGGTGGACAGGGCACCCTCATTGATGGCTACACCTTC. This codes for CASSEGGQGTLIDGYTF.

The chain has TRBV5-1 and TRBJ1-6, with 7 bases aligning to TRBD1. The CDR3 totals 15 residues. CDR1 and CDR2 (germline): SGHRS, YFSETQ. Losses at the gene ends were 0 bases for V and 7 bases for J; bases not matched to a gene: 4. CDR3: CASSLATGNNSPLHF. CDR3 DNA sequence: TGCGCCAGCAGCTTGGCGACAGGGAACAATTCACCCCTCCACTTT. Full variable domain (outside the CDR3, taken from reference TRBV5-1 and TRBJ1-6): KAGVTQTPRYLIKTRGQQVTLSCSPISGHRSVSWYQQTPGQGLQFLFEYFSETQRNKGNFPGRFSGRQFSNSRSEMNVSTLELGDSALYLCASSLATGNNSPLHFGNGTRLTVT.

The chain recombines TRBV11-2 with TRBJ1-4, with a weak D call TRBD1 (6 bases). CDR1 and CDR2 from the germline V gene are SGHAT and FQNNGV. Deletions cut 7 bases from V and 7 bases from J, with 10 bases between. CDR3 length: 12 residues. CDR3 amino acids: CASTRGAEKLFF. The DNA for the CDR3 is TGTGCCAGCACCCGGGGGGCTGAAAAACTGTTTTTT.

The DNA of the CDR3 is TGTGCCAGCAGTTTGGTCGGCTCCTATAATTCACCCCTCCACTTT. Encoded protein: CASSLVGSYNSPLHF. The chain employs TRBV28 and TRBJ1-6, with D unresolved. Trimming took off 3 bases at V and 0 bases at J, with 6 bases between the two ends. Germline CDR1 and CDR2: MDHEN and SYDVKM. This CDR3 region has 15 residues.

The gene calls are TRBV7-3 and TRBJ1-2, with D uncertain. CDR3 length: 14 residues. The germline CDR1 and CDR2 sequences are SGHTA and FQGTGA. Deletions cut 5 bases from V and 0 bases from J, with 10 bases between. The CDR3 nucleotides read TGTGCCAGCAGCCAGGACGGGGCTAACTATGGCTACACCTTC. The encoded protein is CASSQDGANYGYTF.

The J gene is TRBJ2-2, the V gene TRBV11-3, with TRBD2 matching 8 bases. This CDR3 has 15 residues. Per the germline V gene, CDR1 is SGHNT and CDR2 is YENEEA. Trimming took 5 bases from V and 5 from J; bases not matched to a gene: 7. The CDR3 region is CASSPRGGPTGELFF. CDR3 DNA: TGTGCCAGCAGCCCCCGGGGGGGCCCAACCGGGGAGCTGTTTTTT.

The chain has TRBV7-6 and TRBJ2-7; tentatively, D is TRBD2 (6 bases). The germline V gene encodes CDR1 SGHVS and CDR2 FNYEAQ. This CDR3 has 16 amino acids. Trimming removed 3 bases from V and 0 bases from J, with 15 bases in between. In DNA, the CDR3 is TGTGCCAGCAGCTTCAAGAATAGGAGGGCCTCCTACGAGCAGTACTTC. Encoded protein: CASSFKNRRASYEQYF.

V gene TRBV6-1 combines with J gene TRBJ2-3; a weak D match, TRBD2 (5 bases). The length of the CDR3 is 13 residues. Trimming left V 10 bases short and J 4 bases short, with 15 bases between. CDR1 MNHNS and CDR2 SASEGT come from the germline V gene. CDR3 amino acids: CATGNGESDTQYF. The CDR3 DNA reads as TGTGCCACCGGGAATGGGGAGTCAGATACGCAGTATTTT.

This clone was found once. The chain couples TRBV5-6 to TRBJ2-2, with D possibly being TRBD2 (7 bases). V dropped 4 bases and J dropped 10 bases, with 17 bases sitting between them. Germline V gene sequence: CDR1 SGHDT, CDR2 YYEEEE. The CDR3 consists of 14 residues. CDR3 in DNA: TGTGCCAGCAGCGGGGGGGCTTACGGTGTGGAGCTGTTTTTT. Residues: CASSGGAYGVELFF.

On this clone itself: A junction boundary mismatches the germline segment, possibly from a read error. This sequence joins TRBV30 and TRBJ2-7, with 11 bases lining up with TRBD2. The CDR3 consists of 13 residues. Germline V gene lookup returns CDR1 GTSNPN and CDR2 SVGIG (reference sequence). The CDR3 loop is CAWQASGGYAQYF. The CDR3 DNA follows: TGTGCCTGGCAGGCTAGCGGGGGGTACGCGCAGTACTTC.

This sequence joins TRBV11-2 and TRBJ1-4; 7 bases fit TRBD1. The germline V gene encodes CDR1 SGHAT and CDR2 FQNNGV. The CDR3 sequence is 16 residues long. Losses at the gene ends were 6 bases for V and 5 bases for J; bases not matched to a gene: 12. The CDR3 DNA sequence: TGTGCCAGCAGACCAAGAGAGACAGGGCTAAATGAAAAACTGTTTTTT. It codes for CASRPRETGLNEKLFF. The complete variable domain, with remaining parts taken from reference TRBV11-2 and TRBJ1-4, reads EAGVAQSPRYKIIEKRQSVAFWCNPISGHATLYWYQQILGQGPKLLIQFQNNGVVDDSQLPKDRFSAERLKGVDSTLKIQPAKLEDSAVYLCASRPRETGLNEKLFFGSGTQLSVL.

The V call is TRBV9, the J call TRBJ2-7; D call uncertain. This CDR3 has 14 amino acids. CDR1 SGDLS and CDR2 YYNGEE come from the germline V gene. Deletions cut 0 bases from V and 5 bases from J, with 12 bases between. The CDR3 loop is CASSVGGVPHEQYF. The CDR3 nucleotides read TGTGCCAGCAGCGTAGGCGGAGTCCCCCACGAGCAGTACTTC. The full variable domain, completed using reference TRBV9 and TRBJ2-7, is DSGVTQTPKHLITATGQRVTLRCSPRSGDLSVYWYQQSLDQGLQFLIQYYNGEERAKGNILERFSAQQFPDLHSELNLSSLELGDSALYFCASSVGGVPHEQYFGPGTRLTVT.

This chain connects TRBV9 to TRBJ1-2; D may be TRBD1 (5 bases). Germline assignment: CDR1 SGDLS and CDR2 YYNGEE. The CDR3 consists of 14 residues. V lost 3 bases and J 8 bases, leaving 17 bases between the germline ends. The CDR3 loop is CASSEPSGYEGYTF. The CDR3, as DNA: TGTGCCAGCAGCGAGCCTTCAGGGTATGAAGGCTACACCTTC. The variable domain in full, completed from reference TRBV9 and TRBJ1-2, reads DSGVTQTPKHLITATGQRVTLRCSPRSGDLSVYWYQQSLDQGLQFLIQYYNGEERAKGNILERFSAQQFPDLHSELNLSSLELGDSALYFCASSEPSGYEGYTFGSGTRLTVV.

The chain couples TRBV30 to TRBJ2-1; D call uncertain. Germline V gives CDR1 GTSNPN, CDR2 SVGIG (reference sequence). The CDR3 contains 13 residues. V lost 3 bases to trimming and J lost 7 bases, with 13 bases between them. In DNA, the CDR3 is TGTGCCTGGAGCGTCCACTCAGGTAATGAGCAGTTCTTC. As protein: CAWSVHSGNEQFF.

The rearrangement uses TRBV5-1 and TRBJ1-2; the match to TRBD1 covers 7 bases. Germline values: CDR1 SGHRS, CDR2 YFSETQ. V shed 2 bases and J 1 base; nucleotides not matched to a gene: 11. CDR3 length: 17 amino acids. The CDR3 loop is CASSLSAGQRNNYGYTF. As DNA, the CDR3 is TGCGCCAGCAGCTTATCTGCGGGACAGAGAAATAACTATGGCTACACCTTC.

This clone was seen a single time. V is TRBV18 and J is TRBJ1-1; D gene ambiguous. Trimming shortened V by 3 bases and J by 2 bases, and 10 bases separated the two germline ends. Germline loops: CDR1 KGHSH, CDR2 LQKENI. This CDR3 comprises 14 residues. The CDR3: CASSPFRENTEAFF. CDR3 nucleotides: TGTGCCAGCTCACCCTTCCGGGAAAACACTGAAGCTTTCTTT.